This record concerns one TCR beta chain sequence. Its antigen remains unidentified. The data derive from a study of T cell repertoires in cytomegalovirus infection. This CDR3 has 13 residues. Germline CDR1 SNHLY, CDR2 FYNNEI. Trimming stripped 8 bases from V and 5 bases from J, with 10 bases between. A single record per CDR3 protein comes from TCRdb applying MiXCR to the reads. The sample gives 550,000 to 700,000 distinct CDR3 sequences, about 39% of which show up once; 48% is in the top ten. The receptor was isolated from a human donor in good health (CMV status not recorded). Some clones in this sample may be carry-over from other donors' samples. The specimen was cultured PBMCs, collected from culture after CMV antigen stimulation. The chain links TRBV2 to TRBJ1-6; the D gene is possibly TRBD1 (5 bases). CDR3 nucleotide sequence: TGTGCCAGCGGCAAAGGGGATAATTCACCCCTCCACTTT. It codes for CASGKGDNSPLHF. Drawing the rest from reference TRBV2 and TRBJ1-6, the complete variable domain is EPEVTQTPSHQVTQMGQEVILRCVPISNHLYFYWYRQILGQKVEFLVSFYNNEISEKSEIFDDQFSVERPDGSNFTLKIRSTKLEDSAMYFCASGKGDNSPLHFGNGTRLTVT.